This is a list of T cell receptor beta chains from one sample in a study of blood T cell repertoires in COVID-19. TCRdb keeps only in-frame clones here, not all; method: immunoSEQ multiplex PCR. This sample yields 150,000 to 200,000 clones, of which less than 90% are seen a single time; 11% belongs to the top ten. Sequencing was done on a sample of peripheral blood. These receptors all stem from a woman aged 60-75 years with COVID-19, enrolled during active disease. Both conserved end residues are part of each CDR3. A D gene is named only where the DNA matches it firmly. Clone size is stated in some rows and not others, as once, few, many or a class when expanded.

cdr3_aa: CASSFGQAFNEQFF
cdr3_nt: TGCGCCAGCAGCTTCGGACAGGCCTTCAATGAGCAGTTCTTC
clone_size: .
v_call: TRBV5-1
j_call: TRBJ2-1
d_call: TRBD1
cdr3_length: 14

cdr3_aa: CASSLRTDYEQYF
cdr3_nt: TGCGCCAGCAGCCTTAGGACAGACTACGAGCAGTACTTC
clone_size: .
v_call: TRBV4-1
j_call: TRBJ2-7
d_call: .
cdr3_length: 13

cdr3_aa: CATSGAGDYGYTF
cdr3_nt: TGTGCCACCAGTGGGGCGGGTGACTATGGCTACACCTTC
clone_size: .
v_call: TRBV24-1
j_call: TRBJ1-2
d_call: .
cdr3_length: 13

cdr3_aa: CASSSPGQGYEQYF
cdr3_nt: TGTGCCAGCAGTTCCCCGGGACAGGGATACGAGCAGTACTTC
clone_size: .
v_call: TRBV6-5
j_call: TRBJ2-7
d_call: TRBD1
cdr3_length: 14

cdr3_aa: CASSRQGPNYEQYF
cdr3_nt: TGTGCCAGTAGTAGACAAGGTCCTAACTACGAGCAGTACTTC
clone_size: .
v_call: TRBV19
j_call: TRBJ2-7
d_call: .
cdr3_length: 14

cdr3_aa: CASSLDRYAQYF
cdr3_nt: TGTGCCAGCAGCTTAGATCGCTACGCGCAGTACTTC
clone_size: .
v_call: TRBV11-2
j_call: TRBJ2-7
d_call: .
cdr3_length: 12

cdr3_aa: CASSKREGLSGADEQFF
cdr3_nt: TGTGCCAGTAGTAAGAGGGAGGGACTCAGCGGTGCTGATGAGCAGTTCTTC
clone_size: .
v_call: TRBV19
j_call: TRBJ2-1
d_call: TRBD2
cdr3_length: 17

cdr3_aa: CASSLGQGDEQYF
cdr3_nt: TGTGCCAGCAGCCTGGGACAGGGGGACGAGCAGTACTTC
clone_size: .
v_call: TRBV5-5
j_call: TRBJ2-7
d_call: TRBD1
cdr3_length: 13

cdr3_aa: CASSPIGHSAGNTIYF
cdr3_nt: TGCGCCAGCAGCCCAATCGGACACTCTGCTGGAAACACCATATATTTT
clone_size: .
v_call: TRBV5-1
j_call: TRBJ1-3
d_call: .
cdr3_length: 16

cdr3_aa: CASSVGEFSGANVLTF
cdr3_nt: TGTGCCAGCAGCGTAGGAGAGTTCTCTGGGGCCAACGTCCTGACTTTC
clone_size: once
v_call: TRBV9
j_call: TRBJ2-6
d_call: .
cdr3_length: 16

cdr3_aa: CASSFIDTGETQYF
cdr3_nt: TGTGCCAGCAGCTTCATTGACACCGGAGAGACCCAGTACTTC
clone_size: .
v_call: TRBV7-3
j_call: TRBJ2-5
d_call: .
cdr3_length: 14

cdr3_aa: CASSSYSGLAGVKQYF
cdr3_nt: TGCGCCAGCAGTTCGTACTCGGGACTAGCGGGAGTGAAGCAGTACTTC
clone_size: .
v_call: TRBV5-1
j_call: TRBJ2-7
d_call: TRBD2
cdr3_length: 16

cdr3_aa: CASSPGTGGTYEQYF
cdr3_nt: TGTGCCAGCAGCCCGGGGACAGGGGGCACCTACGAGCAGTACTTC
clone_size: once
v_call: TRBV9
j_call: TRBJ2-7
d_call: TRBD1
cdr3_length: 15

cdr3_aa: CAIATGVRGYTF
cdr3_nt: TGTGCCATAGCTACCGGGGTAAGGGGCTACACCTTC
clone_size: .
v_call: TRBV10-3
j_call: TRBJ1-2
d_call: .
cdr3_length: 12

cdr3_aa: CASSQGQYNQPQHF
cdr3_nt: TGTGCCAGCAGCCAGGGCCAATACAATCAGCCCCAGCATTTT
clone_size: .
v_call: TRBV7-9
j_call: TRBJ1-5
d_call: .
cdr3_length: 14

cdr3_aa: CASSTGTGRNYGYTF
cdr3_nt: TGTGCCAGTAGTACGGGGACAGGACGTAACTATGGCTACACCTTC
clone_size: .
v_call: TRBV19
j_call: TRBJ1-2
d_call: TRBD1
cdr3_length: 15

cdr3_aa: CASSYSDRTSPLHF
cdr3_nt: TGTGCCAGCAGTTACTCGGACAGAACTTCACCCCTCCACTTT
clone_size: .
v_call: TRBV6-2/TRBV6-3
j_call: TRBJ1-6
d_call: .
cdr3_length: 14

cdr3_aa: CASSYSTRNTEAFF
cdr3_nt: TGTGCCAGCAGTTACTCGACACGGAACACTGAAGCTTTCTTT
clone_size: once
v_call: TRBV6-2/TRBV6-3
j_call: TRBJ1-1
d_call: .
cdr3_length: 14

cdr3_aa: CASSLAGREHTEAFF
cdr3_nt: TGTGCCAGCAGCTTAGCAGGTCGGGAACACACTGAAGCTTTCTTT
clone_size: .
v_call: TRBV11-3
j_call: TRBJ1-1
d_call: .
cdr3_length: 15

cdr3_aa: CASKGDSPLHF
cdr3_nt: TGTGCCAGCAAGGGGGATTCACCCCTCCACTTT
clone_size: .
v_call: TRBV6-6
j_call: TRBJ1-6
d_call: .
cdr3_length: 11

cdr3_aa: CASSLVPGFSADTIYF
cdr3_nt: TGTGCCAGCAGCTTAGTTCCAGGGTTCTCCGCGGACACCATATATTTT
clone_size: .
v_call: TRBV7-2
j_call: TRBJ1-3
d_call: .
cdr3_length: 16

cdr3_aa: CATLLATNTGELFF
cdr3_nt: TGTGCCACGTTACTAGCTACCAACACCGGGGAGCTGTTTTTT
clone_size: .
v_call: TRBV19
j_call: TRBJ2-2
d_call: .
cdr3_length: 14

cdr3_aa: CASSVGTAPGTDTQYF
cdr3_nt: TGTGCCAGCAGCGTAGGGACAGCTCCTGGTACAGATACGCAGTATTTT
clone_size: .
v_call: TRBV9
j_call: TRBJ2-3
d_call: .
cdr3_length: 16

cdr3_aa: CASSYTRQGTLSEQFF
cdr3_nt: TGTGCCAGCAGTTACACCCGACAGGGCACCTTAAGTGAGCAGTTCTTC
clone_size: few
v_call: TRBV6-2/TRBV6-3
j_call: TRBJ2-1
d_call: TRBD1
cdr3_length: 16

cdr3_aa: CASSLEAGRSYEQYF
cdr3_nt: TGTGCCAGCAGCTTAGAGGCGGGGCGGTCCTACGAGCAGTACTTC
clone_size: .
v_call: TRBV7-2
j_call: TRBJ2-7
d_call: .
cdr3_length: 15

cdr3_aa: CASGLVVRQGAGFVYNEQFF
cdr3_nt: TGTGCTAGTGGTTTGGTAGTCCGGCAGGGGGCTGGTTTTGTCTACAATGAGCAGTTCTTC
clone_size: .
v_call: TRBV12-5
j_call: TRBJ2-1
d_call: TRBD1
cdr3_length: 20

cdr3_aa: CASSEQSGRFYEQYF
cdr3_nt: TGTGCCAGCAGTGAACAAAGCGGGAGGTTCTACGAGCAGTACTTC
clone_size: .
v_call: TRBV6-1
j_call: TRBJ2-7
d_call: TRBD2
cdr3_length: 15

cdr3_aa: CASSLAAIAYEQYF
cdr3_nt: TGTGCCAGCAGCTTAGCGGCAATCGCCTACGAGCAGTACTTC
clone_size: .
v_call: TRBV7-2
j_call: TRBJ2-7
d_call: .
cdr3_length: 14

cdr3_aa: CASSQGLHQPQHF
cdr3_nt: TGTGCCAGCAGCCAGGGCTTGCATCAGCCCCAGCATTTT
clone_size: .
v_call: TRBV14
j_call: TRBJ1-5
d_call: .
cdr3_length: 13

cdr3_aa: CASSSHRDRVSANEKLFF
cdr3_nt: TGTGCCAGCAGTTCCCATCGGGACAGGGTGTCAGCTAATGAAAAACTGTTTTTT
clone_size: .
v_call: TRBV27
j_call: TRBJ1-4
d_call: TRBD1
cdr3_length: 18

cdr3_aa: CATDGGGGNQPQHF
cdr3_nt: TGTGCCACCGATGGAGGGGGGGGCAATCAGCCCCAGCATTTT
clone_size: .
v_call: TRBV24-1
j_call: TRBJ1-5
d_call: .
cdr3_length: 14

cdr3_aa: CASSVTGTSSGNTIYF
cdr3_nt: TGTGCCAGCAGCGTCACAGGGACTAGTAGTGGAAACACCATATATTTT
clone_size: .
v_call: TRBV9
j_call: TRBJ1-3
d_call: .
cdr3_length: 16

cdr3_aa: CAISIGGEVYEQYF
cdr3_nt: TGTGCCATCAGTATCGGGGGGGAGGTCTACGAGCAGTACTTC
clone_size: .
v_call: TRBV10-3
j_call: TRBJ2-7
d_call: TRBD2
cdr3_length: 14

cdr3_aa: CASSLRFHRSSGNTIYF
cdr3_nt: TGTGCCAGCAGTTTGCGGTTTCACAGGAGCTCTGGAAACACCATATATTTT
clone_size: .
v_call: TRBV28
j_call: TRBJ1-3
d_call: .
cdr3_length: 17

cdr3_aa: CASSPLRGPNTEAFF
cdr3_nt: TGTGCTAGCAGCCCACTCAGGGGCCCAAACACTGAAGCTTTCTTT
clone_size: once
v_call: TRBV7-7
j_call: TRBJ1-1
d_call: .
cdr3_length: 15

cdr3_aa: CASLTVPYEQYF
cdr3_nt: TGTGCCAGCCTAACAGTACCCTACGAGCAGTACTTC
clone_size: .
v_call: TRBV28
j_call: TRBJ2-7
d_call: .
cdr3_length: 12

cdr3_aa: CASSAVPGQGWEKLFF
cdr3_nt: TGTGCCAGCAGCGCGGTTCCGGGACAGGGTTGGGAAAAACTGTTTTTT
clone_size: .
v_call: TRBV9
j_call: TRBJ1-4
d_call: TRBD1
cdr3_length: 16

cdr3_aa: CASNNRDRANYEQYF
cdr3_nt: TGTGCCAGCAACAATCGGGACAGGGCAAACTACGAGCAGTACTTC
clone_size: .
v_call: TRBV21-1
j_call: TRBJ2-7
d_call: .
cdr3_length: 15

cdr3_aa: CAKISAHAGKDTDTQYF
cdr3_nt: TGTGCTAAAATTAGTGCGCACGCCGGGAAAGACACAGATACGCAGTATTTT
clone_size: .
v_call: TRBV7-7
j_call: TRBJ2-3
d_call: .
cdr3_length: 17

cdr3_aa: CASSQELRDTGELFF
cdr3_nt: TGCGCCAGCAGCCAAGAGTTACGGGACACCGGGGAGCTGTTTTTT
clone_size: .
v_call: TRBV4-3
j_call: TRBJ2-2
d_call: .
cdr3_length: 15

cdr3_aa: CASSSNRLAGESGELFF
cdr3_nt: TGTGCCAGCAGCTCCAATCGACTAGCGGGAGAATCCGGGGAGCTGTTTTTT
clone_size: .
v_call: TRBV7-3
j_call: TRBJ2-2
d_call: TRBD2
cdr3_length: 17

cdr3_aa: CAIMLETSGTYLF
cdr3_nt: TGTGCCATCATGCTCGAGACTAGCGGGACCTACTTATTC
clone_size: .
v_call: TRBV10-3
j_call: TRBJ2-7
d_call: TRBD2
cdr3_length: 13

cdr3_aa: CASSYSGLAFNEQFF
cdr3_nt: TGTGCCAGCAGTTACTCGGGGCTAGCGTTCAATGAGCAGTTCTTC
clone_size: .
v_call: TRBV6-2/TRBV6-3
j_call: TRBJ2-1
d_call: .
cdr3_length: 15

cdr3_aa: CASSIDRVTDTQYF
cdr3_nt: TGTGCCAGTAGTATAGATCGGGTTACAGATACGCAGTATTTT
clone_size: .
v_call: TRBV19
j_call: TRBJ2-3
d_call: .
cdr3_length: 14

cdr3_aa: CASSLPLATRRGEQYF
cdr3_nt: TGTGCCAGCAGTTTACCGTTGGCGACCCGCCGCGGCGAGCAGTACTTC
clone_size: .
v_call: TRBV28
j_call: TRBJ2-7
d_call: .
cdr3_length: 16

cdr3_aa: CSAWTVGYTF
cdr3_nt: TGCAGTGCCTGGACAGTTGGCTACACCTTC
clone_size: .
v_call: TRBV20-1
j_call: TRBJ1-2
d_call: .
cdr3_length: 10

cdr3_aa: CASSVGDNNQPQHF
cdr3_nt: TGTGCCAGCAGCGTAGGAGACAACAATCAGCCCCAGCATTTT
clone_size: .
v_call: TRBV9
j_call: TRBJ1-5
d_call: .
cdr3_length: 14

cdr3_aa: CASSGGLAGGNEQFF
cdr3_nt: TGTGCCAGCAGTGGGGGACTAGCGGGAGGGAATGAGCAGTTCTTC
clone_size: .
v_call: TRBV25-1
j_call: TRBJ2-1
d_call: TRBD2
cdr3_length: 15

cdr3_aa: CATSDPRGQGYEQYF
cdr3_nt: TGTGCCACCAGTGATCCCCGGGGACAGGGGTACGAGCAGTACTTC
clone_size: .
v_call: TRBV24-1
j_call: TRBJ2-7
d_call: TRBD1
cdr3_length: 15

cdr3_aa: CAWSVRGMNTEAFF
cdr3_nt: TGTGCCTGGAGTGTACGGGGGATGAACACTGAAGCTTTCTTT
clone_size: .
v_call: TRBV30
j_call: TRBJ1-1
d_call: .
cdr3_length: 14